The clone carrying this T cell receptor beta chain appeared many times. What it binds is not known. The data stem from a study of regulatory T cells in long-lasting Graves disease. Points from the study as a whole: Segments TRBV28, TRBJ1-2 and TRBJ2-5 showed preferential usage in persistent disease.

Losses at the gene ends were 2 bases for V and 3 bases for J; bases not matched to a gene: 6. Germline V gene data show CDR1 as LGHDT and CDR2 as YNNKEL (reference sequence). The CDR3 extends over 17 amino acids. The time point was: newly diagnosed GD, antithyroid drugs for less than 3 months. PBMC RNA served as the TCR library source. In building TCR beta libraries, iRepertoire HTBI primers were used together with Arm-PCR of CDR3 regions. TCRdb reanalysed the multiplex PCR reads using MiXCR and keeps one entry per CDR3 protein. The sample lists about 440,000 distinct CDR3 sequences; under 15% were seen once. The same sample was also used in a study of T cells in Graves' hyperthyroidism and ophthalmopathy. That study reports: Hyperthyroidism had been newly diagnosed in patients aged 18 to 65, and its duration was under 2 months.

The source is a woman aged 25 to 39 with Graves disease. The sequenced sample was peripheral blood mononuclear cells (PBMCs), obtained at new diagnosis, from a patient treated with antithyroid drugs. The chain is built from TRBV3-1 and TRBJ1-6; 8 positions agree with TRBD1. This chain's CDR3 is CASSQQWTGSYNSPLHF. For the CDR3, the DNA is TGTGCCAGCAGCCAACAGTGGACAGGGAGCTATAATTCACCCCTCCACTTT.